This TCR beta chain was profiled in a study of blood T cell repertoires in COVID-19. The table lists this clone with a few counts. The V gene end was trimmed by 7 bases and the J gene end by 2 bases; junction bases not matched to a gene: 5. The CDR3 runs 15 residues. Germline V CDR1 and CDR2: LNHDA, SQIVND (reference sequence). Only in-frame clones appear in the TCRdb table, and some are missing; sequencing was by immunoSEQ multiplex PCR. This table has tens of thousands of clones, roughly 80% appearing once. This chain joins TRBV19 and TRBJ2-1, with TRBD2 identical over 10 bases. The specimen was peripheral blood. The clonotype originates from a woman of 80 years or more with acute or convalescent COVID-19. The chain's CDR3 is CASTPSGRAYNEQFF. In nucleotides, the CDR3 is TGTGCCAGTACCCCAAGCGGGAGGGCCTACAATGAGCAGTTCTTC.